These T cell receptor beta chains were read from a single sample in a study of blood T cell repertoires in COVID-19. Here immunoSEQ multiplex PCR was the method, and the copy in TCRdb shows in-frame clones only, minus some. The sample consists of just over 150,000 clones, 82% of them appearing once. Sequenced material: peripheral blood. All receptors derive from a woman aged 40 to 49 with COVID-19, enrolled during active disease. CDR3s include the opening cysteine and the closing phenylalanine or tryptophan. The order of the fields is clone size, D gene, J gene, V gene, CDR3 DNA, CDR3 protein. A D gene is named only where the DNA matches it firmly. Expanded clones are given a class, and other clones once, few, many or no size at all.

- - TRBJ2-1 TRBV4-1 TGCGCCAGCGCGTTTAGCTCCTACAATGAGCAGTTCTTC CASAFSSYNEQFF
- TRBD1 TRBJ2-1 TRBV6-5 TGTGCCAGGTCCCGGGACAGGGGTGATGAGCAGTTCTTC CARSRDRGDEQFF
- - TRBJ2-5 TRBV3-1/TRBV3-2 TGTGCCAGCAGCCAAGATCGGGCGGGACCGCCGTACTTC CASSQDRAGPPYF
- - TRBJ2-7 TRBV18 TGTGCCAGCTCACCCCCCGAGCGCGCCTTGAGGGAGCAGTACTTC CASSPPERALREQYF
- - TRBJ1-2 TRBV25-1 TGTGCCAGCAGTGAAGGGCAGCATCATTATGGCTACACCTTC CASSEGQHHYGYTF
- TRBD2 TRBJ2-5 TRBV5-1 TGCGCCAGCAGCCCCGGGGGGATGAGGGCAGAGACCCAGTACTTC CASSPGGMRAETQYF
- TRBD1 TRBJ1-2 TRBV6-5 TGTGCCAGCAACCCCGACAGGGCCCCCTCTGGCTACACCTTC CASNPDRAPSGYTF
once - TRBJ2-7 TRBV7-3 TGTGCCAGCAGCTTAGCGGCCGACTACGAGCAGTACTTC CASSLAADYEQYF
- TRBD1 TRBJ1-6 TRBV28 TGTGCCAGCAGCTCTGCTGCCCTCGAGGGACAGGGTCGATCACCCCTCCACTTT CASSSAALEGQGRSPLHF
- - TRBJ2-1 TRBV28 TGTGCCAGCCAGATCAATGGCAATGAGCAGTTCTTC CASQINGNEQFF
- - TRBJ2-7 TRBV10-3 TGTGCCATCAGTGCGAGCCGGGGAGACCGTACCTACGAGCAGTACTTC CAISASRGDRTYEQYF
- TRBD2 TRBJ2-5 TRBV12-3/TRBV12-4 TGTGCCAGCATACTAGCGGGCCAAGAGACCCAGTACTTC CASILAGQETQYF
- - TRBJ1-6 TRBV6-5 TGTGCCAGCCAACAAGGGGGTAATTCACCCCTCCACTTT CASQQGGNSPLHF
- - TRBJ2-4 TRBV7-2 TGTGCCAGCAGCTCTCGAAACATTCAGTACTTC CASSSRNIQYF
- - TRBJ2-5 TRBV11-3 TGTGCCAGCAGCATGGGGACATTTGAGACCCAGTACTTC CASSMGTFETQYF
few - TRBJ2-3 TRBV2 TGTGCCAGCCGCCACACGGGAGATAGCACAGATACGCAGTATTTT CASRHTGDSTDTQYF
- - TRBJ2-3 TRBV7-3 TGTGCCAGCAGCTTAGGTTTCGGGGGACCTAGCACAGATACGCAGTATTTT CASSLGFGGPSTDTQYF
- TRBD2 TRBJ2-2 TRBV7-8 TGTGCCAGCAGCTTAGGTCTGCTAGCGGGGGCCGGGGAGCTGTTTTTT CASSLGLLAGAGELFF
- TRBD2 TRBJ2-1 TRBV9 TGTGCCAGCAGCGTAGCCTCAGCGGGAGCCTACAATGAGCAGTTCTTC CASSVASAGAYNEQFF
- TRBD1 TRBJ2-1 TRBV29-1 TGCAGCACCTCGCCACCAGGGGGCATCCATGAGCAGTTCTTC CSTSPPGGIHEQFF
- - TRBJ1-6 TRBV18 TGTGCCAGCTCACCAGTCCAGGGGAATTCACCCCTCCACTTT CASSPVQGNSPLHF
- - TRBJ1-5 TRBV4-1 TGCGCCAGCAGCCAAGTCGGCGGTAATCAGCCCCAGCATTTT CASSQVGGNQPQHF
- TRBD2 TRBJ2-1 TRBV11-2 TGTGCCAGCAGCTTAGGGGCTAGCGGGAATAATGAGCAGTTCTTC CASSLGASGNNEQFF
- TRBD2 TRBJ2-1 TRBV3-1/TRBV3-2 TGTGCCAGCAGCCAAGGGTGGGGCGGGGGGAACGAGCAGTTCTTC CASSQGWGGGNEQFF
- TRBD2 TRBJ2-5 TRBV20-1 TGCAGTGCTAGTGCCCCGGGACTAGCGGGATCCCAAGAGACCCAGTACTTC CSASAPGLAGSQETQYF
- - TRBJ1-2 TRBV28 TGTGCCAGCAGCCGACTTGAGGGGGTGATCTATGGCTACACCTTC CASSRLEGVIYGYTF
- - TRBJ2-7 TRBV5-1 TGCGCCAGCAGCGACCTGGGGGGGGCCAAGTCCTACGAGCAGTACTTC CASSDLGGAKSYEQYF
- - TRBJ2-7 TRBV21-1 TGTGCCAGCAGCAAACCTAATTCTCAGGGATTCTCCTACGAGCAGTACTTC CASSKPNSQGFSYEQYF
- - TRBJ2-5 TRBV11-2 TGTGCCAGCAGTAAGGACTTACAAGAGACCCAGTACTTC CASSKDLQETQYF
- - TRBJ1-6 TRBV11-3 TGTGCCAGCAGCCCCCGGGAAGGTTCACCCCTCCACTTT CASSPREGSPLHF
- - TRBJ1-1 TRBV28 TGTGCCAGCAAACAGATTGAAGCTTTCTTT CASKQIEAFF
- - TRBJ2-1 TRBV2 TGTGCCAGAGAGGCTAGAGGTCGGTCCAATGAGCAGTTCTTC CAREARGRSNEQFF
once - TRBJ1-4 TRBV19 TGTGCCAGTACCCCCTCCATAGGAACAGGGAGGGAAGCAAAACTGTTTTTT CASTPSIGTGREAKLFF
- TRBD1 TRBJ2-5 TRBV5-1 TGCGCCAGCAGCCGGGCCACAGGGGGAGTAGAGACCCAGTACTTC CASSRATGGVETQYF
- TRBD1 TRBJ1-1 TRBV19 TGTGCCAGTAGCCGAGACAGGGGCCCTGAAGCTTTCTTT CASSRDRGPEAFF
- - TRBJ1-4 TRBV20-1 TGCAGTGCTAGGCCCGCGGAAAAACTGTTTTTT CSARPAEKLFF
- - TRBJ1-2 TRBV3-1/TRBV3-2 TGTGCCAGCAGCACTAGAGGGAGTAACTATGGCTACACCTTC CASSTRGSNYGYTF